This TCR beta chain was retrieved from a study of blood T cell repertoires in COVID-19. In the source study's methods: The assay estimated nucleated cells by amplifying reference gene primers. The method was immunoSEQ multiplex PCR; TCRdb's version includes in-frame clones alone and lacks a portion of them. Clone size and the V and J calls come from that table; the DNA yielded D and trimming. The sample records approximately 180,000 clones, more than 70% being singletons. V lost 7 bases and J lost 2; bases outside the gene matches: 7. CDR1 and CDR2 (germline): SGHRS, YFSETQ. This CDR3 region has 14 residues. Two negative PCRs, clearance, or symptom resolution characterized the recovered Cohort 3 donors.

What was sequenced was PBMCs or T cells enriched from blood (not recorded which). This chain links TRBV5-1 with TRBJ2-5, with 8 nucleotides matching TRBD2. This clonotype was sampled from a man aged 40-55 years who had recovered from COVID-19. The CDR3 reads CASRSGVKQETQYF. The CDR3 DNA reads as TGCGCCAGCCGTAGCGGGGTGAAACAAGAGACCCAGTACTTC.